Each of the 28 T cell receptor beta chains below was sequenced from the same sample in a study of T-cell memory formation after mild COVID-19. TCRdb independently ran MiXCR on the 5' RACE reads; one entry per CDR3 protein. The top ten clones hold around 21% of a sample with about 240,000 distinct CDR3 sequences, 7.5% to 10% of them seen once. Specimen: PBMCs or a T cell subset sorted from them (not recorded which). These receptors originate from a man between 18 and 35 years old who had mild COVID-19 (a few samples of this study predate the infection). Cell type and time point are not known.

V is TRBV12-3 or TRBV12-4 and J is TRBJ2-7; TRBD2 matches 9 bases. J gave up 5 bases and V 1 base, and 6 bases lay outside the gene matches. The CDR3 covers 15 residues. The CDR3 bases are TGTGCCAGCAGTTTAGGGCGGGGGGGCTTCAACGAGCAGTACTTC. Translation gives CASSLGRGGFNEQYF.

The gene calls are TRBV9 and TRBJ2-1; TRBD2 aligns across 7 bases. Losses at the gene ends were 3 bases for V and 4 bases for J; bases not matched to a gene: 16. Per germline, CDR1 SGDLS and CDR2 YYNGEE. The CDR3 has 18 residues. The CDR3 sequence: CASSARGTTLRYYNEQFF. CDR3 sequence (DNA): TGTGCCAGCAGCGCCCGTGGGACTACCCTCCGCTATTACAATGAGCAGTTCTTC. Based on the CDR3 plus reference TRBV9 and TRBJ2-1, the full variable domain is DSGVTQTPKHLITATGQRVTLRCSPRSGDLSVYWYQQSLDQGLQFLIQYYNGEERAKGNILERFSAQQFPDLHSELNLSSLELGDSALYFCASSARGTTLRYYNEQFFGPGTRLTVL.

This clonotype has ten or more counts. The chain uses TRBV12-3 or TRBV12-4 and TRBJ1-4, with D uncertain. The CDR3 has 14 residues. Trimming took off 6 bases at V and 2 bases at J, with 10 bases between the two ends. The chain's CDR3 is CASSPVSTNEKLFF. The CDR3 DNA follows: TGTGCCAGCAGCCCTGTATCTACTAATGAAAAACTGTTTTTT.

The genes are TRBV11-2 and TRBJ2-3, with 12 nucleotides matching TRBD2. This CDR3 has 17 amino acids. Trimming removed 1 base from V and 5 bases from J; junction bases left unmatched: 7. The germline V gene encodes CDR1 SGHAT and CDR2 FQNNGV. CDR3 DNA sequence: TGTGCCAGCAGCTTAGGGCTAGCGGGGGGGCTTGGAGATACGCAGTATTTT. As protein: CASSLGLAGGLGDTQYF.

The CDR3 nucleotides read TGTGCCAGCAGTACGGGGTCGGCTGAAGCTTTCTTT. It is translated as CASSTGSAEAFF. This chain links TRBV6-5 with TRBJ1-1; D gene uncertain. CDR3 length equals 12 residues. CDR1 is MNHEY, CDR2 SVGAGI, per germline. The V end was cut by 5 bases, the J end by 6 bases, with 10 bases between.

The chain joins TRBV13 to TRBJ2-7, with 7 bases fitting TRBD2. The CDR3 spans 16 residues. The V segment lost 6 bases and the J segment 0 bases; nucleotides outside the gene matches: 11. Per the germline V gene, CDR1 is PRHDT and CDR2 is FYEKMQ (reference sequence). In DNA, the CDR3 is TGTGCCAGCAGTCATGGGCGGGGGATTTTCTCCTACGAGCAGTACTTC. Translated: CASSHGRGIFSYEQYF.

The chain couples TRBV20-1 to TRBJ2-1, with TRBD2 identical over 10 bases. Germline CDR1 DFQATT, CDR2 SNEGSKA (reference sequence). V dropped 3 bases and J dropped 6; count of bases not matched to a gene: 14. The CDR3 runs 17 residues. This CDR3 is CSASLPFLAGDGNEQFF. The CDR3 region has the DNA TGCAGTGCTAGCCTCCCATTCCTAGCGGGGGATGGCAATGAGCAGTTCTTC.

This clonotype was seen only a few times. The chain carries TRBV7-2 and TRBJ1-2, with 8 bases that match TRBD1. Looked up from germline, CDR1 is SGHTA and CDR2 is FQGNSA. The CDR3 has 13 amino acids. The V segment lost 5 bases and the J segment 7 bases; nucleotides outside the gene matches: 6. The CDR3 sequence is CASSADRGVGYTF. CDR3 sequence (DNA): TGTGCCAGCAGCGCCGACAGGGGAGTTGGCTACACCTTC.

The genes are TRBV18 and TRBJ1-5, with 11 nucleotides matching TRBD1. This CDR3 has 14 residues. V gave up 3 bases and J gave up 6 bases; unmatched junction bases: 1. Per the germline V gene, CDR1 is KGHSH and CDR2 is LQKENI. The CDR3 DNA reads TGTGCCAGCTCACCGGACAGGGGGCGTCAGCCCCAGCATTTT. It translates to CASSPDRGRQPQHF.

The chain links TRBV30 to TRBJ1-1, with D perhaps matching TRBD1 (6 bases). The V end was cut by 1 base, the J end by 4 bases, with 10 bases between. The CDR3 has 13 residues. The germline V gene has CDR1 GTSNPN and CDR2 SVGIG (reference sequence). The CDR3 loop is CAWSGGHGTEAFF. The CDR3 nucleotides are TGTGCCTGGAGTGGGGGGCATGGCACTGAAGCTTTCTTT.

This clonotype was seen only a few times. The rearrangement uses TRBV10-2 and TRBJ2-3, with D possibly being TRBD2 (5 bases). The CDR3 is 16 residues long. With 4 bases removed from V and 3 bases from J, the gap between germline ends came to 17 bases. Germline V gene sequence: CDR1 WSHSY, CDR2 SAAADI. The CDR3 bases are TGCGCCAGCAGTGGCCCTGGGAGTGAATCAACAGATACGCAGTATTTT. Protein: CASSGPGSESTDTQYF.

CDR3 nucleotide sequence: TGTGCCAGCAGCTTAGGGTCCCGAACAACGGGTGCCTACACCTTC. Amino acids: CASSLGSRTTGAYTF. The gene calls are TRBV11-2 and TRBJ1-2; the D is unclear. CDR3 length: 15 amino acids. Trimming stripped 1 base from V and 10 bases from J, with 19 bases between. The germline gives CDR1 SGHAT, CDR2 FQNNGV.

This clonotype was detected only a few times. The chain recombines TRBV20-1 with TRBJ2-3; TRBD2 is a possible D gene (5 bases). The CDR3 is 11 residues long. V lost 3 bases and J 9 bases, leaving 10 bases between the germline ends. Germline CDR1 DFQATT, CDR2 SNEGSKA (reference sequence). CDR3 nucleotide sequence: TGCAGTGCTAGTACCGGGGAGACGCAGTATTTT. It codes for CSASTGETQYF.

In this sample, this clonotype turned up a few times. The V gene is TRBV6-5, the J gene TRBJ2-4; 7 bases match TRBD1. The CDR3 covers 17 residues. CDR1 is MNHEY, CDR2 SVGAGI, per germline. The ends lost 11 bases at V and 0 bases at J; junction bases unmatched: 16. CDR3 in DNA: TGTGCCGGCAACACACAGGGGTTAGGGATAGCCAAAAACATTCAGTACTTC. Protein: CAGNTQGLGIAKNIQYF.

The sample holds a few counts of this clonotype. The chain couples TRBV5-1 to TRBJ1-6, with 7 positions matching TRBD1. Looked up from germline, CDR1 is SGHRS and CDR2 is YFSETQ. The V segment lost 6 bases and the J segment 8 bases; nucleotides outside the gene matches: 8. The length of the CDR3 is 14 residues. The CDR3 coding sequence is TGCGCCAGCACCTACAGGGGCTTGGATTCACCCCTCCACTTT. It specifies CASTYRGLDSPLHF. Complete variable domain (other parts from reference TRBV5-1 and TRBJ1-6): KAGVTQTPRYLIKTRGQQVTLSCSPISGHRSVSWYQQTPGQGLQFLFEYFSETQRNKGNFPGRFSGRQFSNSRSEMNVSTLELGDSALYLCASTYRGLDSPLHFGNGTRLTVT.

This clonotype has just a few counts. The chain has TRBV7-9 and TRBJ2-5; perhaps D is TRBD1 or TRBD2 (5 bases each). The CDR3 contains 14 residues. Between the trimmed V and J ends, which lost 3 bases and 5 bases, there was a span of 13 bases. Germline V gene sequence: CDR1 SEHNR, CDR2 FQNEAQ (reference sequence). The CDR3 sequence is CASSFVRGRETQYF. The CDR3, as DNA: TGTGCCAGCAGCTTCGTGAGGGGCCGGGAGACCCAGTACTTC.

At least ten counts were recorded for this clonotype. In DNA form, the CDR3 reads TGCAGTGCTAGTTCATCGGAGACCCAGTACTTC. Amino acids: CSASSSETQYF. This chain joins TRBV20-1 and TRBJ2-5; D is ambiguous. Trimming removed 3 bases from V and 5 bases from J, with 7 bases in between. Germline CDR1 and CDR2: DFQATT and SNEGSKA (reference sequence). The CDR3 runs 11 residues.

This clonotype was counted between two and nine times. Here the CDR3 DNA reads TGTGCCATCAGGGCCAGCGGGGGTCACGAGCAGTACGTC. Amino acids: CAIRASGGHEQYV. V usage is TRBV10-3 and J usage is TRBJ2-7, with TRBD2 matching over 8 bases. Germline V lookup: CDR1 ENHRY, CDR2 SYGVKD. The CDR3 contains 13 residues. V shed 6 bases, J shed 5 bases, and the junction held 6 bases outside the gene matches.

This chain links TRBV7-2 with TRBJ2-7; 9 bases are shared with TRBD1. V shed 3 bases and J 2 bases; nucleotides not matched to a gene: 8. CDR1 and CDR2 (germline): SGHTA, FQGNSA. The CDR3 is 16 residues long. CDR3 in amino acids: CASSLSGTGLAYEQYF. The CDR3 coding sequence is TGTGCCAGCAGCTTGTCCGGGACAGGGTTAGCCTACGAGCAGTACTTC.

This clonotype was seen many times. The chain employs TRBV5-1 and TRBJ2-2; D not resolved. The germline V gene has CDR1 SGHRS and CDR2 YFSETQ. The germline V and J ends were trimmed by 4 bases and 6 bases, with 10 bases remaining between them. The CDR3 length is 13 residues. The CDR3 region is CASSDKVPGELFF. The DNA for the CDR3 is TGCGCCAGCAGCGACAAGGTTCCCGGGGAGCTGTTTTTT.

CDR3 bases: TGTGCCTGGACTCCCGGCAGGGAAGTAGCCGAGCAGTACTTC. It is translated as CAWTPGREVAEQYF. This chain uses TRBV30 with TRBJ2-7; a weak D match, TRBD1 (5 bases). This CDR3 is built from 14 residues. Germline V gene sequence: CDR1 GTSNPN, CDR2 SVGIG (reference sequence). V shed 4 bases and J shed 6 bases, with 19 bases lying between them.

This clonotype was counted between two and nine times. CDR3: CASSFLGGEQFF. DNA for the CDR3: TGTGCCAGCAGTTTTTTGGGCGGTGAGCAGTTCTTC. The V gene is TRBV27, the J gene TRBJ2-1; D is ambiguous. CDR3 length: 12 residues. Germline loops: CDR1 MNHEY, CDR2 SMNVEV (reference sequence). The V end lost 3 bases, the J end lost 9 bases, and 9 bases lay between the germline ends.

This clonotype was counted ten times or more. This chain joins TRBV7-9 and TRBJ2-3; D is ambiguous. Germline V gives CDR1 SEHNR, CDR2 FQNEAQ (reference sequence). V shed 6 bases and J shed 4 bases, with 8 bases lying between them. The CDR3 sequence is 12 residues long. The CDR3 reads CASRYDPDTQYF. CDR3 in DNA: TGTGCCAGCAGATACGACCCAGATACGCAGTATTTT. The entire variable domain, with the rest obtained from reference TRBV7-9 and TRBJ2-3, is as follows: DTGVSQNPRHKITKRGQNVTFRCDPISEHNRLYWYRQTLGQGPEFLTYFQNEAQLEKSRLLSDRFSAERPKGSFSTLEIQRTEQGDSAMYLCASRYDPDTQYFGPGTRLTVL.

Only a few counts were recorded for this clonotype. This rearrangement joins TRBV6-5 to TRBJ1-2; 7 positions match TRBD1. This CDR3 contains 16 residues. Germline lookup yields CDR1 MNHEY and CDR2 SVGAGI. Trimming cost V 0 bases and J 3 bases; bases outside gene matches: 7. The CDR3 bases are TGTGCCAGCAGTTACTCGATTTCAGGGGGTGACTATGGCTACACCTTC. Translated, it gives CASSYSISGGDYGYTF.

The chain joins TRBV11-2 to TRBJ2-7; D is unclear. Trimming shortened V by 0 bases and J by 4 bases, and 7 bases separated the two germline ends. The CDR3 covers 13 residues. The germline V gene has CDR1 SGHAT and CDR2 FQNNGV. The CDR3 bases are TGTGCCAGCAGCTTAGATAACCGTTACGAGCAGTACTTC. Translating gives CASSLDNRYEQYF.

Many counts were recorded for this clonotype. The chain joins TRBV7-9 to TRBJ1-6; D remains ambiguous. V dropped 4 bases and J dropped 0 bases, with 13 bases sitting between them. The CDR3 loop spans 17 amino acids. Per germline, CDR1 SEHNR and CDR2 FQNEAQ (reference sequence). The CDR3 sequence: CASSSSYRGSYNSPLHF. In DNA, the CDR3 is TGTGCCAGCAGCTCCTCTTACAGAGGCTCCTATAATTCACCCCTCCACTTT.

There are a few counts of this clonotype. This chain joins TRBV10-3 and TRBJ1-4; no firm D call. Germline CDR1 reads ENHRY; CDR2 reads SYGVKD. Trimming stripped 0 bases from V and 7 bases from J, with 9 bases between. The CDR3 length is 14 residues. The CDR3 sequence: CAISESGRVEKLFF. CDR3 bases: TGTGCCATCAGTGAGTCCGGGAGGGTTGAAAAACTGTTTTTT.

V and J are TRBV7-2 and TRBJ1-2; D is unresolved. Germline values: CDR1 SGHTA, CDR2 FQGNSA. This CDR3 contains 14 residues. V lost 6 bases, J lost 7 bases, and 18 bases lay in between. This CDR3 reads CASSRPRPLGGYTF. For the CDR3, the DNA is TGTGCCAGCAGTCGACCCAGACCCCTGGGTGGCTACACCTTC.